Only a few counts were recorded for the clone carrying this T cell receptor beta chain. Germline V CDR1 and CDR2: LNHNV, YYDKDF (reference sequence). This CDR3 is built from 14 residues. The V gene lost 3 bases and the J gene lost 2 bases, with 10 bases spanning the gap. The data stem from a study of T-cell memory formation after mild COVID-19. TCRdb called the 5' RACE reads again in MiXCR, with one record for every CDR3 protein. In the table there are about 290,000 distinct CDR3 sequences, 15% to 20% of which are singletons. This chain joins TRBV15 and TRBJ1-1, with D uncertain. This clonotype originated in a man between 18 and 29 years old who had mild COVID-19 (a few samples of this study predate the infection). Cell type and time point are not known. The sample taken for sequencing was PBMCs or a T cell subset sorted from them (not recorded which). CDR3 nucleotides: TGTGCCACCAGCAGTGCGACCGGCAACACTGAAGCTTTCTTT. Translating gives CATSSATGNTEAFF.